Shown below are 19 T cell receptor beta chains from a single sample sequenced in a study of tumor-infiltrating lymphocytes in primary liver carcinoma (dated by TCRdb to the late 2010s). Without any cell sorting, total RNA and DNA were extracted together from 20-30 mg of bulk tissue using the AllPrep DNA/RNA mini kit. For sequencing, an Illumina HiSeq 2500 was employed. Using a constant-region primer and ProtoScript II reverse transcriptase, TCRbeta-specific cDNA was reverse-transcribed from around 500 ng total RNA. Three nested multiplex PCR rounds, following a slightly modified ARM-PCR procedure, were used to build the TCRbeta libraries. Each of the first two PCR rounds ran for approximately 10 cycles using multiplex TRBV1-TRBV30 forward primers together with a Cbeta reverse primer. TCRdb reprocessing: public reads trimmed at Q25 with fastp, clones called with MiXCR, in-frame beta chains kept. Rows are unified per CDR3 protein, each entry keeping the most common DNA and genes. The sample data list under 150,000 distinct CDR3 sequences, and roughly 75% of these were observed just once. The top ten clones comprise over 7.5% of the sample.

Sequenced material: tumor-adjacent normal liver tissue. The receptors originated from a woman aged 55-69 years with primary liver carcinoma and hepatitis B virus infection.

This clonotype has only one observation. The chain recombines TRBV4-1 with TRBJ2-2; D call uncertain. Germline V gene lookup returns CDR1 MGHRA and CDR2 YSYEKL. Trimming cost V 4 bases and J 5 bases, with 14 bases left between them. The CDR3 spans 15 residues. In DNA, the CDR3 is TGCGCCAGCAGCCCCGGCAAAGGGATTACCGGGGAGCTGTTTTTT. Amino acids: CASSPGKGITGELFF.

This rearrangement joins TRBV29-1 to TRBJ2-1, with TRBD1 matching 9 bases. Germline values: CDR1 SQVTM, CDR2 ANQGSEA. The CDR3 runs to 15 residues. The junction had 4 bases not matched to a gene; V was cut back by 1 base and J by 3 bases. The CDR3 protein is CSVEGDRDFYNEQFF. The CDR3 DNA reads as TGCAGCGTTGAAGGGGACAGGGACTTCTACAATGAGCAGTTCTTC.

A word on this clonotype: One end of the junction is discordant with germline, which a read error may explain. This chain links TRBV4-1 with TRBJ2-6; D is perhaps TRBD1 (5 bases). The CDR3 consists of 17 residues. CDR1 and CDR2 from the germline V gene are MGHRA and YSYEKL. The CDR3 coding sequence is TGCGCCACCAGCCAAGAGCCACAAGGCTCTGGGGCCAACATCCTGACTTTC. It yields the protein CATSQEPQGSGANILTF.

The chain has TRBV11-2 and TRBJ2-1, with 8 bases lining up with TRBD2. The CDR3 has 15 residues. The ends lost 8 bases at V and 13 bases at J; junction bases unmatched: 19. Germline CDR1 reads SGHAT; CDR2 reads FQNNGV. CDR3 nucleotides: TGTGCCAGCGGTTTAGAGAGCGGGAGTGTGAGTGAACAGTTCTTC. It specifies CASGLESGSVSEQFF.

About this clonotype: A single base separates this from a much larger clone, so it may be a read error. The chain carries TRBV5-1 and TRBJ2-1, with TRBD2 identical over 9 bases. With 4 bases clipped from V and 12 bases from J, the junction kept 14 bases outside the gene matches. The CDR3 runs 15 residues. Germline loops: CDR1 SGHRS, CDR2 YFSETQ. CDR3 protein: CASSPPGNSGSRQFF. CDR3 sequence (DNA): TGCGCCAGCAGCCCGCCCGGGAATAGCGGGAGTCGGCAGTTCTTC.

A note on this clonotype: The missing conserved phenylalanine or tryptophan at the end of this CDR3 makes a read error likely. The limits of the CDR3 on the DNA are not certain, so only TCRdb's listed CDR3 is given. The CDR3 region is CVSSQTSGVYNERFL. The chain joins TRBV11-3 to TRBJ2-1; TRBD2, as called in the table, went unchecked against the DNA. The CDR3 extends over 15 residues, inclusive of both ends. Per germline, CDR1 SGHNT and CDR2 YENEEA.

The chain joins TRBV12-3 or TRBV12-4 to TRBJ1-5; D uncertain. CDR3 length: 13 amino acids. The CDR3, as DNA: TGTGTCAGTAGCGCGGGGAGCAATCAGCCCCAGCATTTT. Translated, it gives CVSSAGSNQPQHF.

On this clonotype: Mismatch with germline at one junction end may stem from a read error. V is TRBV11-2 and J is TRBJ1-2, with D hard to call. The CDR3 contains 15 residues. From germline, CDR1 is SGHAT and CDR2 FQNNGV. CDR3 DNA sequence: TGTGCCACCAGCTTATATCGGGTAGACGCCTATGACTACACCTTC. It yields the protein CATSLYRVDAYDYTF.

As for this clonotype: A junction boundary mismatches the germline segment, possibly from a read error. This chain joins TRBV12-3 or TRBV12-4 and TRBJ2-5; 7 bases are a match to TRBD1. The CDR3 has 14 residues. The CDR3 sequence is CTSSRWDSQETQYF. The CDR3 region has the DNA TGTACCAGCAGCAGGTGGGACAGCCAAGAGACCCAGTACTTC.

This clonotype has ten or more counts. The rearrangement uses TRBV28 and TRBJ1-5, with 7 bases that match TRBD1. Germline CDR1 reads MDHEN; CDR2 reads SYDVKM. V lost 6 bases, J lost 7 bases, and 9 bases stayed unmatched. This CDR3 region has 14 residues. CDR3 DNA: TGTGCCAGCAGCTCCGACAGGGAGGGACAGCCCCAGCATTTT. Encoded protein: CASSSDREGQPQHF.

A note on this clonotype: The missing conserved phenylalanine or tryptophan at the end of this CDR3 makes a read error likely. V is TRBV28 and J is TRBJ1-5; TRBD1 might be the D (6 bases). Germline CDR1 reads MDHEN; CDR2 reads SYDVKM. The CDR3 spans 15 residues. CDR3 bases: TGTGCAAGCAGTTTATCAGGGGTATTGGGGCAGCCCCAGCATATT. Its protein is CASSLSGVLGQPQHI.

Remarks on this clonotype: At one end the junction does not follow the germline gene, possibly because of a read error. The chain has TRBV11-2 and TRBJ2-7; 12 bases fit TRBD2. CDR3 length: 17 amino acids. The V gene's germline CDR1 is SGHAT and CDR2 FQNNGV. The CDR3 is CASSYNQPGLAGVEQYF. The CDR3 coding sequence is TGTGCTAGCAGTTACAACCAGCCGGGACTAGCGGGCGTGGAGCAGTACTTC. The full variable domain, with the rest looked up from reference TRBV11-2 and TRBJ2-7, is EAGVAQSPRYKIIEKRQSVAFWCNPISGHATLYWYQQILGQGPKLLIQFQNNGVVDDSQLPKDRFSAERLKGVDSTLKIQPAKLEDSAVYLCASSYNQPGLAGVEQYFGPGTRLTVT.

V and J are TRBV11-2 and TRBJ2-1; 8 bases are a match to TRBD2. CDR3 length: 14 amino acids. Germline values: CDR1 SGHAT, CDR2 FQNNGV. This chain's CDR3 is CVSVGTRGRNEQFF. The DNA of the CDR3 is TGTGTTAGCGTAGGGACTAGAGGGAGAAATGAGCAGTTCTTC.

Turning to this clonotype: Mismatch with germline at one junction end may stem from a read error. The CDR3 reads CASNLMSLDTEAFF. The CDR3 DNA sequence: TGTGCCAGCAACCTAATGTCCCTGGACACTGAAGCCTTCTTT. The rearrangement joins TRBV11-1 to TRBJ1-1; TRBD1 is a possible D gene (5 bases). CDR3 length equals 14 residues. Germline V gives CDR1 SGHAT, CDR2 FQDESV (reference sequence).

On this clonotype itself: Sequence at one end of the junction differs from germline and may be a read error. The CDR3 bases are TGTGCCAGCAGTCCTCCTAGCGGGGAGCACTACGATGAGCAGTTCTTC. It translates to CASSPPSGEHYDEQFF. The rearrangement uses TRBV7-8 and TRBJ2-1, with 9 bases that match TRBD2. The CDR3 length is 16 residues. Germline assignment: CDR1 SGHVS and CDR2 FQNEAQ.

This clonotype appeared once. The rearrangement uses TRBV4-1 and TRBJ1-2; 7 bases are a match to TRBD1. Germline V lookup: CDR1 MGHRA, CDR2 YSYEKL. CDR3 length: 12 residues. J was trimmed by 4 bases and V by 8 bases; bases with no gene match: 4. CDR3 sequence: CASAGGSYGYTF. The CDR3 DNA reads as TGCGCCAGCGCAGGGGGGTCCTATGGCTACACCTTC.

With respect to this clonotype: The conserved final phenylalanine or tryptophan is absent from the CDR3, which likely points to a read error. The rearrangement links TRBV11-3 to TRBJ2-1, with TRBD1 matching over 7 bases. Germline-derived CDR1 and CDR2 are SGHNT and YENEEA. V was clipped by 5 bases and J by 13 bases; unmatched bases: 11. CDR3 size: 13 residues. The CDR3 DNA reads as TGTGCCAGCAGCCGGGACAGAAACAATTATCAGTTCATC. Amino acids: CASSRDRNNYQFI.

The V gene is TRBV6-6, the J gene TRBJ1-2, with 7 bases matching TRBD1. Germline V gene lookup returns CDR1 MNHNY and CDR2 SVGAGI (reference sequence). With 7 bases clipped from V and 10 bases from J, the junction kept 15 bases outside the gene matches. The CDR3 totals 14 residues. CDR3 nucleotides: TGTGCCAGCAACCCTAAGACAGGGCGCCAAGCCTACACCTTC. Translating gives CASNPKTGRQAYTF.

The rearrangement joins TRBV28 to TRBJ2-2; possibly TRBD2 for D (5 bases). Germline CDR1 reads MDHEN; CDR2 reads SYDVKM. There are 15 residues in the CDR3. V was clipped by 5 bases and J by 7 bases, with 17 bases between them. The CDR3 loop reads CASSLYRTGYGELFF. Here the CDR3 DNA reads TGTGCCAGCAGTCTCTACCGGACTGGCTACGGGGAGCTGTTTTTT.